This entry describes one TCR beta chain. Its antigen is not identified. This sample stems from a study of shared clonotypes between healthy human individuals. Study-wide points: When naive CD4 clonotypes were compared across a handful of donors, 4% to 5.5% were shared.

J lost 10 bases, V lost 3 bases, and 4 bases had no gene match. The CDR3 is 14 amino acids. Germline V gene data show CDR1 as SGDLS and CDR2 as YYNGEE. The repertoire was sequenced with immunoSEQ multiplex PCR; TCRdb's copy has only in-frame clones and lacks some. Of about 2.4 million clones listed, around 94% are singletons. Material: naive CD4+ T cells sorted from blood. Subset denoted: CD45RA+ positively selected. The chain couples TRBV9 to TRBJ2-1, with 13 nucleotides matching TRBD2. The TCR sequence derives from a young man in good health. CDR3 residues: CASSDGLAGEEQFF. In DNA form, the CDR3 reads TGTGCCAGCAGCGACGGACTAGCGGGAGAAGAGCAGTTCTTC.